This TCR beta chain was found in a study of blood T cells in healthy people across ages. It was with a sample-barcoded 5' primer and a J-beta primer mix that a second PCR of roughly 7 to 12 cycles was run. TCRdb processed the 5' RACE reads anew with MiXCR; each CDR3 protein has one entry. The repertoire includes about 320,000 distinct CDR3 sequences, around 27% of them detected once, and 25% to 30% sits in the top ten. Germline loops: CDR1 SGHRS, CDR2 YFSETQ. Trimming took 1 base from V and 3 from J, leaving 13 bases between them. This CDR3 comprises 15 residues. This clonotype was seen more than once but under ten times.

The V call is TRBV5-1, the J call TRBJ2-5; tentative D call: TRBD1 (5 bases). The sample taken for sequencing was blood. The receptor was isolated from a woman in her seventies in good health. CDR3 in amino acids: CASSLTPTAKETQYF. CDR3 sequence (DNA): TGCGCCAGCAGCTTGACTCCGACAGCAAAAGAGACCCAGTACTTC.